The source of this T cell receptor beta chain is a study of tumor-infiltrating lymphocytes in oesophageal squamous cell carcinoma (dated by TCRdb to 2015 to 2016). Its CDR3 holds 14 amino acids, cysteine through phenylalanine. Only the CDR3 DNA stays, 42 bases, in frame from base 1. The receptor library was made with PCR. The sequencer listed for this sample is Illumina HiSeq 2000. The raw public data were reprocessed by TCRdb itself: fastp quality trimming at Q25, MiXCR clonotype calling, in-frame beta chains only. A single entry per CDR3 protein holds the most common genes and DNA from its merged rows. Here the sample has over 15,000 distinct CDR3 sequences; 40% to 55% occur a single time. Clones ranked in the top ten supply 30% to 35% of the sample. This clonotype was picked up many times. Its antigen is unknown. One end of the junction does not line up with germline, which may come from a read error.

Sequencing was carried out using normal esophageal tissue next to the tumor. The receptor comes from a female donor with esophageal squamous cell carcinoma. The rearranged chain carries TRBV12-3 or TRBV12-4 and TRBJ1-3; perhaps TRBD1 is the D gene, with 6 bases matching. The CDR3 loop reads CASSLGGSGNTIYF. At the DNA level, the sequence is TGTGCCAGCAGCTTAGGGGGGTCTGGAAACACCATATATTTT.